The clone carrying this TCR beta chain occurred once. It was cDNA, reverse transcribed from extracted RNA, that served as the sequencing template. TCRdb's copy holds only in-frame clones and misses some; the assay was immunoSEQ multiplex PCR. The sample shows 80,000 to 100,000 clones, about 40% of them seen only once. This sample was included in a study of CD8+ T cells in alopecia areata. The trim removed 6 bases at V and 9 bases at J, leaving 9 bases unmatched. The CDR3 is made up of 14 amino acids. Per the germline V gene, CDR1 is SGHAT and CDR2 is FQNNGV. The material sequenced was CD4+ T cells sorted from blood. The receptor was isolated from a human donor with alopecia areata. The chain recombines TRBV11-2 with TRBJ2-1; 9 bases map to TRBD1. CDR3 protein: CASRGRDRDGEQFF. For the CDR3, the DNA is TGTGCCAGCAGGGGCCGGGACAGGGACGGTGAGCAGTTCTTC.